The 18 T cell receptor beta chains below come from one sample, sequenced in a study of glioma-infiltrating T cells after dendritic cell vaccination. Produced via immunoSEQ multiplex PCR; TCRdb's table is partial and in-frame only. This table has roughly 51,000 clones, roughly 87% appearing once. The starting material was blood, obtained before dendritic cell vaccination. These receptors originate from a human donor with glioblastoma.

The gene calls are TRBV9 and TRBJ2-5; 7 nucleotides match TRBD2. V trimming: 3 bases; J trimming: 4 bases; junction bases outside the gene matches: 9. Germline V lookup: CDR1 SGDLS, CDR2 YYNGEE. CDR3 length: 15 amino acids. CDR3 residues: CASSGGGSRRETQYF. The CDR3 bases are TGTGCCAGCAGCGGAGGCGGGAGTCGGCGAGAGACCCAGTACTTC.

This chain connects TRBV7-2 to TRBJ2-5, with TRBD2 identical over 8 bases. Germline values: CDR1 SGHTA, CDR2 FQGNSA. The CDR3 is 15 residues long. The trim removed 6 bases at V and 1 base at J, leaving 7 bases unmatched. The CDR3 region has the DNA TGTGCCAGCAGGAGACCGGGGGGGCCCCAAGAGACCCAGTACTTC. This codes for CASRRPGGPQETQYF.

V and J are TRBV5-1 and TRBJ2-3, with TRBD1 matching over 12 bases. The CDR3 extends over 16 amino acids. Trimming at V came to 4 bases and at J to 6 bases, leaving 9 bases not matched to a gene. In germline, CDR1 is SGHRS, CDR2 YFSETQ. The CDR3 DNA sequence: TGCGCCAGCAGCGTCGGGACAGGGGGCGTGAGTGATACGCAGTATTTT. It codes for CASSVGTGGVSDTQYF.

The chain is built from TRBV18 and TRBJ1-1; 8 positions agree with TRBD1. V lost 2 bases and J lost 1; bases outside the gene matches: 9. Germline values: CDR1 KGHSH, CDR2 LQKENI. This CDR3 has 17 amino acids. The CDR3 DNA sequence: TGTGCCAGCTCACCAGTCCAGGGGGCGGTTAAGAACACTGAAGCTTTCTTT. It codes for CASSPVQGAVKNTEAFF.

This chain uses TRBV2 with TRBJ1-4, with 7 nucleotides matching TRBD1. The CDR3 has 19 amino acids. Looked up from germline, CDR1 is SNHLY and CDR2 is FYNNEI. Germline trimming cut 4 bases from V and 4 bases from J; bases unmatched to any gene: 18. CDR3 residues: CASSGGIQPGQQINEKLFF. For the CDR3, the DNA is TGTGCCAGCAGTGGAGGTATACAGCCGGGACAGCAAATTAATGAAAAACTGTTTTTT. The whole variable domain, filled in from reference TRBV2 and TRBJ1-4, reads EPEVTQTPSHQVTQMGQEVILRCVPISNHLYFYWYRQILGQKVEFLVSFYNNEISEKSEIFDDQFSVERPDGSNFTLKIRSTKLEDSAMYFCASSGGIQPGQQINEKLFFGSGTQLSVL.

Comments on this clone: The junction differs from germline at one of its ends, possibly a read error. Other DNA sequences from this sample encode an identical CDR3 as well. The rearrangement uses TRBV30 and TRBJ1-6, with no clear D. The CDR3 is 14 residues long. Germline V gives CDR1 GTSNPN, CDR2 SVGIG (reference sequence). CDR3 sequence: CAWRGGDHNSPLHF. The CDR3 nucleotides read TGTGCCTGGAGGGGTGGAGATCATAATTCCCCCCTCCACTTT. The full variable domain, its missing parts supplied by reference TRBV30 and TRBJ1-6, is SQTIHQWPATLVQPVGSPLSLECTVEGTSNPNLYWYRQAAGRGLQLLFYSVGIGQISSEVPQNLSASRPQDRQFILSSKKLLLSDSGFYLCAWRGGDHNSPLHFGNGTRLTVT.

The table lists this clone with a count of one. J is TRBJ2-3 and V is TRBV9, with 9 positions matching TRBD2. Unmatched junction bases numbered 10, after V lost 4 bases and J lost 1 base. Germline lookup yields CDR1 SGDLS and CDR2 YYNGEE. The CDR3 loop spans 17 amino acids. CDR3: CASSLEGLAGRTDTQYF. In DNA, the CDR3 is TGTGCCAGCAGCCTTGAAGGGCTAGCGGGGCGCACAGATACGCAGTATTTT. Supplemented by reference TRBV9 and TRBJ2-3, the full variable domain reads DSGVTQTPKHLITATGQRVTLRCSPRSGDLSVYWYQQSLDQGLQFLIQYYNGEERAKGNILERFSAQQFPDLHSELNLSSLELGDSALYFCASSLEGLAGRTDTQYFGPGTRLTVL.

The chain couples TRBV27 to TRBJ1-1; the match to TRBD1 covers 8 bases. This CDR3 has 14 residues. CDR1 is MNHEY and CDR2 is SMNVEV in the germline V gene (reference sequence). The junction had 6 bases not matched to a gene; V was cut back by 2 bases and J by 7 bases. The CDR3 DNA sequence: TGTGCCAGCAGTTTAGACAGGGGTCAAATTGAAGCTTTCTTT. Translated: CASSLDRGQIEAFF.

The rearrangement links TRBV4-2 to TRBJ2-3; TRBD1 matches at 7 bases. CDR3 length equals 17 residues. Trimming at V came to 0 bases and at J to 2 bases, leaving 8 bases not matched to a gene. The germline gives CDR1 LGHNA, CDR2 YNFKEQ. CDR3 nucleotide sequence: TGTGCCAGCAGCCAAGAAGGGACAGCAGATATCACAGATACGCAGTATTTT. It specifies CASSQEGTADITDTQYF.

This clone was found once. The V gene is TRBV7-9, the J gene TRBJ1-2; 9 positions agree with TRBD1. Germline-derived CDR1 and CDR2 are SEHNR and FQNEAQ (reference sequence). Germline trimming cut 7 bases from V and 2 bases from J; bases unmatched to any gene: 5. There are 14 residues in the CDR3. CDR3 residues: CASTRTGENYGYTF. CDR3 nucleotide sequence: TGTGCCAGCACCAGGACAGGGGAAAACTATGGCTACACCTTC.

J is TRBJ1-2 and V is TRBV5-6; TRBD1 might be the D (5 bases). The V end lost 2 bases, the J end lost 12 bases, and 23 bases lay between the germline ends. This CDR3 is 15 amino acids long. The germline V gene encodes CDR1 SGHDT and CDR2 YYEEEE. In DNA form, the CDR3 reads TGTGCCAGCAGCTTTAGGGGCCAGGGCTCGAGAGTCCACACCTTC. Translation gives CASSFRGQGSRVHTF.

The V call is TRBV11-1, the J call TRBJ2-7; possibly TRBD1 for D (5 bases). The CDR3 runs to 12 residues. Germline loops: CDR1 SGHAT, CDR2 FQDESV (reference sequence). V shed 6 bases and J shed 0 bases, with 6 bases lying between them. DNA for the CDR3: TGTGCCAGCAGAGGACACTCCTACGAGCAGTACTTC. Amino acids: CASRGHSYEQYF.

The chain is built from TRBV28 and TRBJ2-5; 10 bases line up with TRBD2. The trim removed 6 bases at V and 7 bases at J, leaving 8 bases unmatched. Germline V gene lookup returns CDR1 MDHEN and CDR2 SYDVKM. This CDR3 region has 14 residues. For the CDR3, the DNA is TGTGCCAGCAGGATTCTAGCGGGAGCGGGGACCCAGTACTTC. Translating it yields CASRILAGAGTQYF. The variable domain in full, with the rest retrieved from reference TRBV28 and TRBJ2-5, is DVKVTQSSRYLVKRTGEKVFLECVQDMDHENMFWYRQDPGLGLRLIYFSYDVKMKEKGDIPEGYSVSREKKERFSLILESASTNQTSMYLCASRILAGAGTQYFGPGTRLLVL.

This clone was seen a single time. This sequence joins TRBV19 and TRBJ2-5; D is perhaps TRBD2 (6 bases). The CDR3 length is 15 residues. V dropped 4 bases and J dropped 4 bases, with 16 bases sitting between them. CDR1 and CDR2 (germline): LNHDA, SQIVND (reference sequence). The CDR3 loop is CASSTSTSRRETQYF. For the CDR3, the DNA is TGTGCCAGTAGTACTTCGACTAGTCGGAGAGAGACCCAGTACTTC.

This sequence joins TRBV7-2 and TRBJ2-5; a weak D match, TRBD2 (6 bases). The ends were cut back, 5 bases at V and 5 bases at J, with 15 bases in the middle. The CDR3 has 14 amino acids. CDR1 and CDR2 from the germline V gene are SGHTA and FQGNSA. The CDR3 DNA reads as TGTGCCAGCAGCCTCCAACGGGGGTTGGAGACCCAGTACTTC. Protein: CASSLQRGLETQYF.

The genes are TRBV5-4 and TRBJ2-2; 10 positions agree with TRBD2. Germline assignment: CDR1 SGHNT and CDR2 YYREEE (reference sequence). This CDR3 spans 18 amino acids. V shed 3 bases, J shed 6 bases, and the junction held 14 bases outside the gene matches. CDR3 coding DNA: TGTGCCAGCAGCTCGGCGACTAGCGGGCCGTTCGATTCCGGGGAGCTGTTTTTT. Translation: CASSSATSGPFDSGELFF.

The chain couples TRBV5-1 to TRBJ2-7, with unresolved D. This CDR3 is built from 15 residues. Per germline, CDR1 SGHRS and CDR2 YFSETQ. The V end was cut by 0 bases, the J end by 2 bases, with 12 bases between. CDR3 bases: TGCGCCAGCAGCTTGGCTGGTAGTGGTCCCTACGAGCAGTACTTC. Encoded protein: CASSLAGSGPYEQYF.

The chain is built from TRBV6-1 and TRBJ2-2; D unclear. The CDR3 spans 15 residues. The germline gives CDR1 MNHNS, CDR2 SASEGT. Trimming took 4 bases from V and 7 from J, leaving 16 bases between them. The CDR3 sequence: CASSGEIGGGGELFF. CDR3 nucleotide sequence: TGTGCCAGCAGTGGAGAAATAGGCGGCGGCGGGGAGCTGTTTTTT.